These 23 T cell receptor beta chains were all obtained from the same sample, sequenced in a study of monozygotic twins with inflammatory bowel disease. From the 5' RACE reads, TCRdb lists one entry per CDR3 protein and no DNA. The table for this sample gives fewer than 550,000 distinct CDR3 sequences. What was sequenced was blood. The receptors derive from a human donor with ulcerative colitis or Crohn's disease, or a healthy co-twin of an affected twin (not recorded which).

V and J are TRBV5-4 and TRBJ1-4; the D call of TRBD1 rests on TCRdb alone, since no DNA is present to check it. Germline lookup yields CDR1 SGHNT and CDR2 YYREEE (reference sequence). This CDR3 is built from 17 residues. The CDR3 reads CASSSGQGQRTNEKLFF.

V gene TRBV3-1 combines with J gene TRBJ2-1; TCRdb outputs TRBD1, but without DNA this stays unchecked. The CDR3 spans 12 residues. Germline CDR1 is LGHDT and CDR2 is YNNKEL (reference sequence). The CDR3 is CASSRTGNEQFF.

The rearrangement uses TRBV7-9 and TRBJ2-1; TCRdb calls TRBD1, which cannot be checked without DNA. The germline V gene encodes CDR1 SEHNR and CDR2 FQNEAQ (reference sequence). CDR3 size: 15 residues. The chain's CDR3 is CASSTSGGAYNEQFF.

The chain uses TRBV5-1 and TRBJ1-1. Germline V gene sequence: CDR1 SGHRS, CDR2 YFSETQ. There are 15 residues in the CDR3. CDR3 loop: CASSLGNTRNTEAFF.

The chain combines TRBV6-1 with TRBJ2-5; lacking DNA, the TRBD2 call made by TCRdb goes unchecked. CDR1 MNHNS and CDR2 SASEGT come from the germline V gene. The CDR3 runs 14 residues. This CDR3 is CASSEAGRRGPQYF.

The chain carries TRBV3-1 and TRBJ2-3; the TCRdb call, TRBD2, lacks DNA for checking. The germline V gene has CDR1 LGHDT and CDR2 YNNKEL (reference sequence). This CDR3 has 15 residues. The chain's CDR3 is CASSQTSGRGDTQYF.

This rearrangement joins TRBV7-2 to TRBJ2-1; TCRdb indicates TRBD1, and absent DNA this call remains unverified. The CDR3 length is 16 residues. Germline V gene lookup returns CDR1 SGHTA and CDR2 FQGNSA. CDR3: CASSSTGGNSYNEQFF.

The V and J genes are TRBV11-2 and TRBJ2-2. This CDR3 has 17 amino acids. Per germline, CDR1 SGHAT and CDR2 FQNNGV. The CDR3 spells CASSLETAAVTPGSCFF.

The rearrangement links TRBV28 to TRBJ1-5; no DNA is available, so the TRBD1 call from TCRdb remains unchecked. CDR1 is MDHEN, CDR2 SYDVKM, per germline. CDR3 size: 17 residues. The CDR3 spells CASSLFSQEFLDQPQHF.

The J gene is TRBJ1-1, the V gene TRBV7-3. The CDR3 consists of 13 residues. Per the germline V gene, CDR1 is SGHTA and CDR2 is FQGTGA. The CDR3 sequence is CASSLSVRAEAFF.

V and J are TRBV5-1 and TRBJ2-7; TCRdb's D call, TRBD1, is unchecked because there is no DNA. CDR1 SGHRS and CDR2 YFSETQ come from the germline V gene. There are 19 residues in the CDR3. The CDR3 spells CASSPRYAASGQDSYEQYF.

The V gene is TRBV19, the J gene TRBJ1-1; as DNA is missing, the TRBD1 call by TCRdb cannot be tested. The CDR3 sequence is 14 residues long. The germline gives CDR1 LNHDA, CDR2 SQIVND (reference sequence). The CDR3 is CASRNTGGETEAFF.

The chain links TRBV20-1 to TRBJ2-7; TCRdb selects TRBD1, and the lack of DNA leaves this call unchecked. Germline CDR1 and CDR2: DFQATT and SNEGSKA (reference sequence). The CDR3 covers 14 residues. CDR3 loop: CSASRPTPPYEQYF.

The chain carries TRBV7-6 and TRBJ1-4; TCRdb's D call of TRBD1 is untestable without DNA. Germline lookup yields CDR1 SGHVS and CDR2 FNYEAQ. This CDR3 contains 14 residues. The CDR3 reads CASSSQQGTGVLFF. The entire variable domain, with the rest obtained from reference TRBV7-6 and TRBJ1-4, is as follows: GAGVSQSPRYKVTKRGQDVALRCDPISGHVSLYWYRQALGQGPEFLTYFNYEAQQDKSGLPNDRFSAERPEGSISTLTIQRTEQRDSAMYRCASSSQQGTGVLFFGSGTQLSVL.

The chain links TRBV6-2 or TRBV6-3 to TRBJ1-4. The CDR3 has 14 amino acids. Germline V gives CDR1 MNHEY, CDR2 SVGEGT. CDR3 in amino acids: CASSYSRWNEKLFF.

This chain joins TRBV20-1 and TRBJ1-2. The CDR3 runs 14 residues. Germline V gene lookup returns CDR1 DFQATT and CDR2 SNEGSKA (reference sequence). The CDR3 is CSARGGVPKGGYTF.

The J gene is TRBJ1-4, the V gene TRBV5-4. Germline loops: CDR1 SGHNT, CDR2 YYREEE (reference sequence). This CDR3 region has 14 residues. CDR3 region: CASSLAGEGEKLFF.

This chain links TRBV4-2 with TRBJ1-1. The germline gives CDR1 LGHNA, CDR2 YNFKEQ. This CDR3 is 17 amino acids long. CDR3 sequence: CASSQALAGGVITEAFF.

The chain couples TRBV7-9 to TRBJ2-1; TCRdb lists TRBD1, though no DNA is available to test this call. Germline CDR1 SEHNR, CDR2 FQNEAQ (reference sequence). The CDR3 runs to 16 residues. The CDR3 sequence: CASSSRSQGNVNEQFF. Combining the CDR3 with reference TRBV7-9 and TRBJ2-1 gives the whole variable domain DTGVSQNPRHKITKRGQNVTFRCDPISEHNRLYWYRQTLGQGPEFLTYFQNEAQLEKSRLLSDRFSAERPKGSFSTLEIQRTEQGDSAMYLCASSSRSQGNVNEQFFGPGTRLTVL.

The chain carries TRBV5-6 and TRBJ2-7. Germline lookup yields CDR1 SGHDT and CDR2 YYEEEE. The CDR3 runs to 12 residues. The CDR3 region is CASSQRSYEQYF.

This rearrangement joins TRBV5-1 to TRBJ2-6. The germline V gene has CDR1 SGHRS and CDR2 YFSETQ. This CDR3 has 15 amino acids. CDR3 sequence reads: CASSWDRAGANVLTF.

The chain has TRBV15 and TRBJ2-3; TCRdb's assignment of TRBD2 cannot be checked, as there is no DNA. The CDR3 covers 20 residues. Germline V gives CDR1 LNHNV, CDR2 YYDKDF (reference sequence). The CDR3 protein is CATSQVPRGTQASTTDTQYF.

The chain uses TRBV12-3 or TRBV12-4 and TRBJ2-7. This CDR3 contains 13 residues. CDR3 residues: CASSLSVHYEQYF.